This T cell receptor (beta chain) was obtained from a study of T cells in localized non-small cell lung cancer. Overall study findings and caveats: The tumor had only one region sequenced, so heterogeneity remains possible.

A word on this clone: Its antigen remains unidentified.

The method was immunoSEQ multiplex PCR; TCRdb's version includes in-frame clones alone and lacks a portion of them. The data show under 40,000 clones, about nine tenths seen once. Trimming cost V 0 bases and J 7 bases; bases outside gene matches: 5. Per the germline V gene, CDR1 is MGHRA and CDR2 is YSYEKL. The CDR3 length is 16 residues. This rearrangement joins TRBV4-1 to TRBJ1-5; TRBD1 aligns across 11 bases. This material consisted of peripheral blood, taken before any cancer treatment. The sequence was collected from a woman aged 40-70 years with stage I lung adenocarcinoma. In DNA form, the CDR3 reads TGCGCCAGCAGCCAAGATATCGGGACAGGGGGGCAGCCCCAGCATTTT. Protein sequence: CASSQDIGTGGQPQHF.